Shown below are 30 T cell receptor beta chains from a single sample sequenced in a study of OX40 agonist ivuxolimab in advanced cancers. The table came from immunoSEQ multiplex PCR; TCRdb's copy has only in-frame clones and leaves some out. The profile shows about 79,000 clones, around 90% of them singletons. Sequences were derived from CD4+ or CD8+ T cells sorted from blood, sampled in a trial of the OX40 agonist ivuxolimab. Receptor source: an adult with an advanced solid tumor such as melanoma, head and neck, liver or kidney cancer.

The rearrangement uses TRBV6-6 and TRBJ1-1, with TRBD1 as a possible D gene (6 bases). V shed 6 bases and J shed 8 bases, with 16 bases lying between them. Germline V gives CDR1 MNHNY, CDR2 SVGAGI (reference sequence). The CDR3 spans 13 residues. The chain's CDR3 is CASSNSGGGEAFF. CDR3 sequence (DNA): TGTGCCAGCAGCAACTCGGGGGGCGGAGAAGCTTTCTTT.

The CDR3 sequence: CASLKGAHNEQFF. CDR3 in DNA: TGTGCCAGCCTTAAGGGGGCCCACAATGAGCAGTTCTTC. The chain combines TRBV11-2 with TRBJ2-1; 7 bases line up with TRBD1. With V trimmed by 8 bases and J by 5 bases, 6 bases remained unmatched. In germline, CDR1 is SGHAT, CDR2 FQNNGV. This CDR3 has 13 residues.

This chain connects TRBV18 to TRBJ1-2, with D possibly matching TRBD1 (5 bases). CDR1 KGHSH and CDR2 LQKENI come from the germline V gene. V shed 2 bases and J shed 12 bases, with 19 bases lying between them. CDR3 length equals 14 residues. The CDR3 loop is CASSPKDKSITNTF. CDR3 DNA: TGTGCCAGCTCACCAAAGGACAAATCCATAACCAACACCTTC.

V and J are TRBV6-5 and TRBJ2-3; 7 bases are a match to TRBD1. After removal of 2 bases from V and 5 bases from J, the junction contained 10 bases not matched to a gene. This CDR3 has 16 residues. Germline CDR1 is MNHEY and CDR2 is SVGAGI. CDR3 DNA sequence: TGTGCCAGCAGTTACCTATTAACAGGGGCCATAGATACGCAGTATTTT. Protein sequence: CASSYLLTGAIDTQYF.

V and J are TRBV10-2 and TRBJ2-7, with D unclear. The V and J ends lost 8 bases and 6 bases respectively, with 17 bases between them. The CDR3 is made up of 13 amino acids. CDR1 and CDR2 (germline): WSHSY, SAAADI. DNA for the CDR3: TGCGCCAGCCGGGCTGGGCGCTCTGGCGAGCAGTACTTC. It is translated as CASRAGRSGEQYF.

This clone was counted a single time. CDR3 residues: CASSPVAGVYEQYF. Here the CDR3 DNA reads TGTGCCAGCAGCCCAGTGGCGGGAGTCTACGAGCAGTACTTC. The chain employs TRBV6-6 and TRBJ2-7; 7 bases fit TRBD2. The V gene end was trimmed by 6 bases and the J gene end by 3 bases; junction bases not matched to a gene: 8. Germline CDR1 is MNHNY and CDR2 is SVGAGI (reference sequence). This CDR3 has 14 amino acids.

The chain uses TRBV6-1 and TRBJ2-7, with TRBD2 identical over 8 bases. This CDR3 is 14 amino acids long. The ends lost 4 bases at V and 0 bases at J; junction bases unmatched: 2. CDR1 is MNHNS and CDR2 is SASEGT in the germline V gene. The CDR3 spells CASSVTSGSYEQYF. The CDR3 DNA is TGTGCCAGCAGTGTCACTAGCGGCTCCTACGAGCAGTACTTC.

The J gene is TRBJ2-7, the V gene TRBV7-8; 9 nucleotides match TRBD1. In germline, CDR1 is SGHVS, CDR2 FQNEAQ. The CDR3 runs to 14 residues. J was trimmed by 2 bases and V by 3 bases; bases with no gene match: 2. CDR3 loop: CASSFGTGTYEQYF. Written as DNA, the CDR3 is TGTGCCAGCAGCTTCGGGACAGGGACCTACGAGCAGTACTTC.

The gene calls are TRBV11-2 and TRBJ2-1; D unresolved. V was shortened by 3 bases and J by 7 bases, with 13 bases between the two germline ends. This CDR3 contains 14 residues. Germline CDR1 reads SGHAT; CDR2 reads FQNNGV. Written as DNA, the CDR3 is TGTGCCAGCAGCTTGCCCGGGTGGGGAAATGAGCAGTTCTTC. Protein: CASSLPGWGNEQFF.

The CDR3 nucleotides are TGTGCCAGCAGCAAGCCGGGACAGATACTTGAAGCTTTCTTT. It translates to CASSKPGQILEAFF. The chain recombines TRBV5-4 with TRBJ1-1; 7 nucleotides match TRBD1. The CDR3 has 14 amino acids. Germline V lookup: CDR1 SGHNT, CDR2 YYREEE (reference sequence). Trimming at V came to 4 bases and at J to 7 bases, leaving 10 bases not matched to a gene.

This rearrangement joins TRBV28 to TRBJ2-2; 12 nucleotides agree with TRBD2. The germline V gene has CDR1 MDHEN and CDR2 SYDVKM. The CDR3 has 14 amino acids. Trimming removed 10 bases from V and 8 bases from J; junction bases left unmatched: 8. The DNA of the CDR3 is TGTGCCACCTCGACTAGCGGGAGTTCTGGGGAGCTGTTTTTT. It yields the protein CATSTSGSSGELFF. The full variable domain, rest sourced from reference TRBV28 and TRBJ2-2, is DVKVTQSSRYLVKRTGEKVFLECVQDMDHENMFWYRQDPGLGLRLIYFSYDVKMKEKGDIPEGYSVSREKKERFSLILESASTNQTSMYLCATSTSGSSGELFFGEGSRLTVL.

The gene calls are TRBV9 and TRBJ1-2; 7 nucleotides match TRBD1. CDR1 SGDLS and CDR2 YYNGEE come from the germline V gene. The trim removed 4 bases at V and 3 bases at J, leaving 3 bases unmatched. The CDR3 consists of 13 residues. The CDR3 loop reads CASSPGTDYGYTF. CDR3 in DNA: TGTGCCAGCAGCCCAGGGACAGACTATGGCTACACCTTC.

Written as DNA, the CDR3 is TGTGCCAGCAGCTTAAACCCCCTACTAGCGAACTCCTACAATGAGCAGTTCTTC. Protein product: CASSLNPLLANSYNEQFF. The chain is built from TRBV7-3 and TRBJ2-1; 7 bases line up with TRBD2. CDR1 and CDR2 (germline): SGHTA, FQGTGA. V was pared by 1 base and J by 0 bases, with 9 bases of the junction left unmatched. The CDR3 spans 18 residues. The entire variable domain, with the rest obtained from reference TRBV7-3 and TRBJ2-1, is as follows: GAGVSQTPSNKVTEKGKYVELRCDPISGHTALYWYRQSLGQGPEFLIYFQGTGAADDSGLPNDRFFAVRPEGSVSTLKIQRTERGDSAVYLCASSLNPLLANSYNEQFFGPGTRLTVL.

The CDR3 is CASSPRRRWDTQYF. In nucleotides, the CDR3 is TGTGCCAGCAGTCCTCGGCGCCGGTGGGATACGCAGTATTTT. J is TRBJ2-3 and V is TRBV6-1; unclear D gene. The CDR3 contains 14 residues. CDR1 and CDR2 (germline): MNHNS, SASEGT. With 5 bases removed from V and 6 bases from J, the gap between germline ends came to 15 bases.

The CDR3, as DNA: TGCGCCGGCGACCGTCCCCCAGGGGGCGAGCAGTACTTC. Protein sequence: CAGDRPPGGEQYF. This chain connects TRBV23-1 to TRBJ2-7, with TRBD1 matching 7 bases. TRBV23-1 is placed among ORFs of uncertain function. The junction had 13 bases not matched to a gene; V was cut back by 11 bases and J by 6 bases. The CDR3 length is 13 residues.

The V call is TRBV19, the J call TRBJ1-3; 9 positions match TRBD1. V was pared by 5 bases and J by 3 bases, with 11 bases of the junction left unmatched. CDR1 is LNHDA and CDR2 is SQIVND in the germline V gene (reference sequence). This CDR3 contains 17 residues. The CDR3 region has the DNA TGTGCCAGTAGTCTCCGGAACAGGGGGCGTGATGGAAACACCATATATTTT. The encoded protein is CASSLRNRGRDGNTIYF.

V is TRBV27 and J is TRBJ1-1; D unclear. CDR3 length equals 14 residues. V was trimmed by 7 bases and J by 1 base, leaving 13 bases between them. Germline V gene lookup returns CDR1 MNHEY and CDR2 SMNVEV (reference sequence). CDR3 sequence (DNA): TGTGCCAGCACACCTTCACAGAGGAACACTGAAGCTTTCTTT. Protein sequence: CASTPSQRNTEAFF.

This clone showed up just once. The chain carries TRBV29-1 and TRBJ1-1; 9 bases are a match to TRBD1. This CDR3 comprises 14 residues. Trimming at V came to 7 bases and at J to 4 bases, leaving 10 bases not matched to a gene. CDR1 and CDR2 (germline): SQVTM, ANQGSEA. The CDR3 nucleotides are TGCAGCGCCGGGGGCAGGACAGGGGTCACTGAAGCTTTCTTT. It yields the protein CSAGGRTGVTEAFF.

This rearrangement joins TRBV5-1 to TRBJ2-3; TRBD2 matches at 8 bases. Losses at the gene ends were 0 bases for V and 1 base for J; bases not matched to a gene: 4. Germline CDR1 reads SGHRS; CDR2 reads YFSETQ. The CDR3 runs to 16 residues. CDR3 sequence reads: CASSLGSGIRTDTQYF. Written as DNA, the CDR3 is TGCGCCAGCAGCTTGGGTAGCGGGATACGCACAGATACGCAGTATTTT.

This chain joins TRBV5-1 and TRBJ2-3; TRBD2 is a possible D gene (5 bases). Trimming stripped 4 bases from V and 0 bases from J, with 15 bases between. Germline V gene lookup returns CDR1 SGHRS and CDR2 YFSETQ. This CDR3 spans 16 amino acids. CDR3 DNA: TGCGCCAGCAGCCTAAACGGACGGACTAGCACAGATACGCAGTATTTT. Amino acid sequence: CASSLNGRTSTDTQYF.

This clone is a singleton in its sample. The chain employs TRBV18 and TRBJ2-5; 9 bases fit TRBD1. The CDR3 is 15 amino acids. CDR1 is KGHSH and CDR2 is LQKENI in the germline V gene. J lost 5 bases, V lost 3 bases, and 7 bases had no gene match. The CDR3 reads CASSPRQGGRETQYF. CDR3 coding DNA: TGTGCCAGCTCACCCCGACAGGGGGGGCGGGAGACCCAGTACTTC.

The rearrangement joins TRBV19 to TRBJ2-3; 10 nucleotides match TRBD2. The J segment lost 0 bases and the V segment lost 6 bases, leaving 3 bases of the junction unmatched. The CDR3 length is 15 residues. The germline V gene has CDR1 LNHDA and CDR2 SQIVND (reference sequence). This CDR3 reads CASRPAGGSTDTQYF. The CDR3 nucleotides read TGTGCCAGTAGACCAGCGGGAGGGAGCACAGATACGCAGTATTTT.

The CDR3 region has the DNA TGTGCCAGCAGCGTTAGACAGTCCGACACTGAAGCTTTCTTT. This encodes CASSVRQSDTEAFF. The chain employs TRBV9 and TRBJ1-1; possible D gene TRBD1, 5 bases. Germline CDR1 is SGDLS and CDR2 is YYNGEE. The germline V and J ends were trimmed by 2 bases and 3 bases, with 11 bases remaining between them. The CDR3 is 14 residues long.

This clone was seen only a few times. The V and J genes are TRBV9 and TRBJ1-1; D is perhaps TRBD1 (5 bases). Trimming cost V 0 bases and J 2 bases, with 8 bases left between them. The V gene's germline CDR1 is SGDLS and CDR2 YYNGEE. The CDR3 extends over 14 amino acids. The CDR3 reads CASSVVGGNTEAFF. As DNA, the CDR3 is TGTGCCAGCAGCGTAGTTGGGGGAAACACTGAAGCTTTCTTT.

The chain joins TRBV5-6 to TRBJ1-2; 7 bases align to TRBD1. The V gene end was trimmed by 4 bases and the J gene end by 3 bases; junction bases not matched to a gene: 3. Germline V gives CDR1 SGHDT, CDR2 YYEEEE. The CDR3 runs 13 residues. The DNA of the CDR3 is TGTGCCAGCAGCCCAGGGGGGGACTATGGCTACACCTTC. It codes for CASSPGGDYGYTF.

J is TRBJ2-5 and V is TRBV14, with D perhaps TRBD1 (5 bases). The germline CDR1 and CDR2 sequences are SGHDN and FVKESK. V was cut by 0 bases and J by 2 bases, with 13 bases left in between. The CDR3 has 16 residues. CDR3 in amino acids: CASSQDRGTVQETQYF. CDR3 nucleotides: TGTGCCAGCAGCCAAGATAGGGGAACAGTACAAGAGACCCAGTACTTC. Drawing the rest from reference TRBV14 and TRBJ2-5, the complete variable domain is EAGVTQFPSHSVIEKGQTVTLRCDPISGHDNLYWYRRVMGKEIKFLLHFVKESKQDESGMPNNRFLAERTGGTYSTLKVQPAELEDSGVYFCASSQDRGTVQETQYFGPGTRLLVL.

The chain uses TRBV16 and TRBJ2-7; D may be TRBD2 (6 bases). The CDR3 totals 13 residues. The germline CDR1 and CDR2 sequences are KGHSY and FQNENV. V was cut by 4 bases and J by 3 bases, with 10 bases left in between. CDR3 amino acids: CASSPSGDYEQYF. In nucleotides, the CDR3 is TGTGCCAGCAGCCCTTCGGGAGACTACGAGCAGTACTTC.

The V gene is TRBV4-1, the J gene TRBJ2-7, with 8 bases that match TRBD2. The CDR3 runs to 17 residues. Germline CDR1 reads MGHRA; CDR2 reads YSYEKL. V trimming: 0 bases; J trimming: 7 bases; junction bases outside the gene matches: 14. For the CDR3, the DNA is TGCGCCAGCAGCCAAGATCTCCGGAGCGGGAGAACGGGAGAGCAGTACTTC. It encodes CASSQDLRSGRTGEQYF.

This chain links TRBV28 with TRBJ1-1; tentative D call: TRBD1 (5 bases). Trimming removed 5 bases at V and 4 bases at J, with 14 bases between. The germline CDR1 and CDR2 sequences are MDHEN and SYDVKM. The CDR3 extends over 14 amino acids. The CDR3 here is CASSRGLPRTEAFF. CDR3 nucleotide sequence: TGTGCCAGCAGTAGGGGCCTTCCCCGCACTGAAGCTTTCTTT. The whole variable domain, filled in from reference TRBV28 and TRBJ1-1, reads DVKVTQSSRYLVKRTGEKVFLECVQDMDHENMFWYRQDPGLGLRLIYFSYDVKMKEKGDIPEGYSVSREKKERFSLILESASTNQTSMYLCASSRGLPRTEAFFGQGTRLTVV.

The genes are TRBV2 and TRBJ2-2; 8 positions agree with TRBD1. This CDR3 is 15 amino acids long. J lost 0 bases, V lost 7 bases, and 4 bases had no gene match. Looked up from germline, CDR1 is SNHLY and CDR2 is FYNNEI. The CDR3 loop reads CASKPTGANTGELFF. CDR3 DNA sequence: TGTGCCAGCAAACCGACAGGGGCGAACACCGGGGAGCTGTTTTTT.